This T cell receptor beta chain was observed in a study of cytomegalovirus exposure and HLA in healthy donors. General study points: Sequence variants that were highly shared formed a cluster that was likely a sequencing artifact.

From germline, CDR1 is SGHRS and CDR2 YFSETQ. V shed 4 bases and J 8 bases; nucleotides not matched to a gene: 7. This CDR3 spans 14 amino acids. PCR employed 60 Vbeta and 13 Jbeta primers. This table comes from immunoSEQ multiplex PCR, and its TCRdb copy is limited to in-frame clones, with some not included. The sample carries roughly 130,000 clones, 80% recorded once. To note about this clone: Its target is not known.

The donors comprised healthy bone marrow donors. The sequence was obtained from a man in his forties in good health and CMV-seronegative. Sequencing input: PBMCs. The chain joins TRBV5-1 to TRBJ2-1; TRBD1 aligns across 9 bases. The CDR3 region has the DNA TGCGCCAGCAGCCTGGGACAGGGAGGCGATGAGCAGTTCTTC. Amino acid sequence: CASSLGQGGDEQFF.